The rows below give T cell receptor beta chains drawn from one sample of a study of PD-1 blockade in mismatch repair-deficient tumors. Measured with immunoSEQ multiplex PCR; TCRdb has only the in-frame clones, and not every one. This repertoire shows 75,000 to 80,000 clones, about four fifths found once; its top ten account for 5% to 7%. The input for sequencing was peripheral blood, taken 44 weeks after starting pembrolizumab. The receptor set was obtained from an adult with mismatch repair-deficient cancer. Both conserved end residues are part of each CDR3. Each record gives: V gene, J gene, D gene, clone size, CDR3 protein, CDR3 DNA. D genes are given only for firm matches. Only part of the rows carry a size: once, few, many, or a class if the clone is expanded.

TRBV11-2	TRBJ2-1	TRBD2	once	CASSPLLAGDNEQFF	TGTGCCAGCAGCCCATTACTAGCGGGTGACAATGAGCAGTTCTTC
TRBV5-4	TRBJ2-7	TRBD2	.	CASSSQLAGDGYEQYF	TGTGCCAGCAGCTCCCAACTAGCGGGAGACGGTTACGAGCAGTACTTC
TRBV27	TRBJ2-4	.	.	CASTLGGLQYF	TGTGCCAGCACATTAGGAGGTCTTCAGTACTTC
TRBV6-5	TRBJ1-3	.	.	CASSTTASSGNTIYF	TGTGCCAGCAGTACCACAGCGAGCTCTGGAAACACCATATATTTT
TRBV5-1	TRBJ2-3	.	.	CASSSGASKDTQYF	TGCGCCAGCTCGAGCGGTGCTAGCAAAGATACGCAGTATTTT
TRBV21-1	TRBJ2-7	.	once	CASSKEEGTSLFLGEQYF	TGTGCCAGCAGCAAAGAGGAAGGGACTTCGCTCTTCCTCGGCGAGCAGTACTTC
TRBV11-3	TRBJ2-7	TRBD2	.	CASSPTSGSYEQYF	TGTGCCAGCAGCCCTACTAGCGGGTCCTACGAGCAGTACTTC
TRBV6-1	TRBJ1-1	TRBD1	.	CASIGQGGEAFF	TGTGCCAGCATCGGACAGGGCGGTGAAGCTTTCTTT
TRBV5-6	TRBJ1-5	TRBD1	.	CASSLRGQGPQPQHF	TGTGCCAGCAGCTTGAGGGGACAGGGCCCTCAGCCCCAGCATTTT
TRBV9	TRBJ1-2	.	.	CASSVGLGNLVGYTF	TGTGCCAGCAGCGTAGGTTTAGGGAATTTAGTAGGCTACACCTTC
TRBV9	TRBJ1-1	TRBD1	.	CASSAGQGLDTEAFF	TGTGCCAGCAGCGCGGGACAGGGGCTGGACACTGAAGCTTTCTTT
TRBV5-1	TRBJ1-4	.	.	CASSPPRGENEKLFF	TGCGCCAGCAGCCCGCCCAGGGGCGAGAATGAAAAACTGTTTTTT
TRBV6-1	TRBJ1-1	TRBD1	.	CASSAGTGVVNTEAFF	TGTGCCAGCAGTGCCGGGACAGGGGTAGTCAACACTGAAGCTTTCTTT
TRBV4-2	TRBJ2-2	TRBD2	.	CASSLAGVGTGELFF	TGTGCCAGCAGCCTAGCGGGAGTGGGTACCGGGGAGCTGTTTTTT
TRBV10-3	TRBJ2-5	TRBD2	.	CAITRDYQETQYF	TGTGCCATCACTAGGGACTATCAAGAGACCCAGTACTTC
TRBV19	TRBJ1-2	.	.	CASSIGTGSGNYGYTF	TGTGCCAGTAGTATAGGAACCGGCAGCGGTAACTATGGCTACACCTTC
TRBV28	TRBJ2-7	.	few	CASSWDGSTSYEQYF	TGTGCCAGCAGCTGGGACGGTTCCACCTCCTACGAGCAGTACTTC
TRBV11-3	TRBJ2-6	.	few	CASSLVSSGANVLTF	TGTGCCAGCAGCTTAGTTAGCTCTGGGGCCAACGTCCTGACTTTC
TRBV6-4	TRBJ1-2	TRBD1	.	CASSSDRGGGYTF	TGTGCCAGCAGTTCAGACAGGGGAGGCGGCTACACCTTC
TRBV6-1	TRBJ1-1	.	.	CASSDTLRQENTEAFF	TGTGCCAGCAGTGACACCCTAAGACAGGAGAACACTGAAGCTTTCTTT
TRBV11-2	TRBJ2-3	.	.	CASTQKGGKGDTQYF	TGTGCCAGCACCCAAAAGGGCGGGAAGGGGGATACGCAGTATTTT
TRBV6-1	TRBJ1-2	.	.	CASSLFVGGNYGYTF	TGTGCCAGCAGTCTTTTCGTGGGGGGGAACTATGGCTACACCTTC
TRBV7-9	TRBJ2-7	TRBD1	.	CASTLIGQGLDEQYF	TGTGCCAGCACCCTTATTGGACAGGGACTCGACGAGCAGTACTTC
TRBV19	TRBJ1-1	.	.	CASSIRFRWGRNNTEAFF	TGTGCCAGTAGTATAAGGTTCCGTTGGGGGCGGAACAACACTGAAGCTTTCTTT
TRBV5-1	TRBJ1-1	TRBD1	.	CASSLAGGSGTEAFF	TGCGCCAGCAGCTTAGCAGGGGGGAGTGGCACTGAAGCTTTCTTT